This T cell receptor beta chain was profiled in a study of T cell responses to AZD1222 COVID-19 vaccine. Study results and caveats: Nearly half of spike-specific TCRs reportedly target variant regions that are unmutated in the B.1.351 and B.1.1.7 variants. Regions 160-218 and 743-854 held dominance among vaccine-associated CD4 TCRs, which spanned spike. Possibly, clonal diversity was underestimated; donors were largely white British and included more females.

After removal of 2 bases from V and 7 bases from J, the junction contained 9 bases not matched to a gene. Germline CDR1 and CDR2: LGHDT and YNNKEL (reference sequence). The CDR3 is 15 residues long. Sequenced by immunoSEQ multiplex PCR; TCRdb stores in-frame clones only, minus some. The sample lists 60,000 to 70,000 clones, 65% to 90% occurring once. Comment on this clone: What it recognizes is unknown.

The sequenced sample was peripheral blood, obtained on day 0 of AZD1222 vaccination. This chain links TRBV3-1 (or the pseudogene TRBV3-2) with TRBJ2-7; 9 bases are a match to TRBD1. The TCR sequence derives from an adult in good health. The CDR3 region has the DNA TGTGCCAGCAGCCAATCCGGGACAGGGTATGGGGAGCAGTACTTC. Protein product: CASSQSGTGYGEQYF.